Reported below is one T cell receptor beta chain. The CDR3 length is 14 residues. Germline V gene data show CDR1 as LNHDA and CDR2 as SQIVND (reference sequence). V was pared by 4 bases and J by 1 base, with 10 bases between. This entry belongs to a study of CD8 T cells in Susac syndrome. RNA in amounts of roughly 0.5 to 1 ug was reverse transcribed with random hexamers. TCRdb reanalysed the immunoSEQ multiplex PCR reads using MiXCR and keeps one entry per CDR3 protein. The sample consists of approximately 200,000 distinct CDR3 sequences, roughly nine tenths of them appearing once. The chain couples TRBV19 to TRBJ1-1; weak D call: TRBD1 (5 bases). The specimen was CD8+ T cells from PBMCs. This clonotype was obtained from a human donor with multiple sclerosis. The CDR3 loop reads CASSKGTENTEAFF. In DNA, the CDR3 is TGTGCCAGTAGTAAAGGGACCGAGAACACTGAAGCTTTCTTT. Using reference TRBV19 and TRBJ1-1 for the parts outside the CDR3, the full variable domain is DGGITQSPKYLFRKEGQNVTLSCEQNLNHDAMYWYRQDPGQGLRLIYYSQIVNDFQKGDIAEGYSVSREKKESFPLTVTSAQKNPTAFYLCASSKGTENTEAFFGQGTRLTVV.